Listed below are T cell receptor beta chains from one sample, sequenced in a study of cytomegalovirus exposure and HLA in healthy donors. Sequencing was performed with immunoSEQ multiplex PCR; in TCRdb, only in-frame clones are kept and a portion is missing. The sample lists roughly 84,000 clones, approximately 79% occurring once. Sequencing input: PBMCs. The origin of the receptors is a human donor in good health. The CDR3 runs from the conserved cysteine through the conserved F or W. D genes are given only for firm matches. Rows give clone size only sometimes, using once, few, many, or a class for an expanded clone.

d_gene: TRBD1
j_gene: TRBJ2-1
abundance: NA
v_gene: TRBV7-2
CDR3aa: CASSLRDREIYPNEQFF
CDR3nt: TGTGCCAGCAGCTTACGGGACAGGGAAATTTACCCCAATGAGCAGTTCTTC

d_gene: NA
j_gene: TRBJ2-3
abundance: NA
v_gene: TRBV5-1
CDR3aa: CASSLSWVAPTDTQYF
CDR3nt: TGCGCCAGCAGCTTGTCCTGGGTAGCCCCCACAGATACGCAGTATTTT

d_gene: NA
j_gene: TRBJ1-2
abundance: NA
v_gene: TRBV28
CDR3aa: CATSRPTGFGYTF
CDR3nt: TGTGCCACCTCTAGACCTACAGGGTTCGGCTACACCTTC

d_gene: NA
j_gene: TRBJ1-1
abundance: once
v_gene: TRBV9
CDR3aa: CASSAGLNEAFF
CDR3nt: TGTGCCAGCAGCGCGGGACTTAATGAAGCTTTCTTT

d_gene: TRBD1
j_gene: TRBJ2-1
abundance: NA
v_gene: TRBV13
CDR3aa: CASSLVGQGNEQFF
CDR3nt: TGTGCCAGCAGCTTAGTGGGACAGGGGAATGAGCAGTTCTTC

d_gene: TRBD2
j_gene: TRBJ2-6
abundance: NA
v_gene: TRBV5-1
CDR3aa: CASSSPWGRESNVLTF
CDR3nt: TGCGCCAGCAGCTCCCCCTGGGGGAGGGAGTCCAACGTCCTGACTTTC

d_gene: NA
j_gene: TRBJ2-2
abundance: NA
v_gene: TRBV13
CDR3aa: CASSFDRRNTGELFF
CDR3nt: TGTGCCAGCAGCTTCGACAGGAGGAACACCGGGGAGCTGTTTTTT

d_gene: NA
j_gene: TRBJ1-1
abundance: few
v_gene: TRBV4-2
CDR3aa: CASSPSRGDSSEAFF
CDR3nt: TGTGCCAGCAGCCCCTCTCGCGGAGATAGCTCTGAAGCTTTCTTT

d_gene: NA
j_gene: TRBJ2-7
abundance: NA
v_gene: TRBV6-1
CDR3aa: CASSEGTRGYEQYF
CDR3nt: TGTGCCAGCAGTGAAGGGACACGTGGCTACGAGCAGTACTTC

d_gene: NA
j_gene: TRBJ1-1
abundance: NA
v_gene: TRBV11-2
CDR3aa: CASSLDRNTEAFF
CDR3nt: TGTGCCAGCAGCCTGGACAGGAACACTGAAGCTTTCTTT

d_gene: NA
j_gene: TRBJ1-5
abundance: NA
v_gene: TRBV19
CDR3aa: CASSPRDREGNQPQHF
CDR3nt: TGTGCCAGTAGTCCCCGGGATCGCGAAGGCAATCAGCCCCAGCATTTT

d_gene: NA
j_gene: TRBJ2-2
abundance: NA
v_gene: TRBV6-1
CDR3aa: CASRNHRVLNGELFF
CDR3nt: TGTGCCAGCAGAAATCACAGGGTCTTGAACGGGGAGCTGTTTTTT

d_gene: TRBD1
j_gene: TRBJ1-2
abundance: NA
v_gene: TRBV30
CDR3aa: CAWSGTGGLGGYTF
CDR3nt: TGTGCCTGGAGTGGCACAGGGGGATTAGGTGGCTACACCTTC

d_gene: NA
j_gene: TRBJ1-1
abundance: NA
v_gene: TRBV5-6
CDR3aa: CASSGGNTEAFF
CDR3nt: TGTGCCAGCAGCGGAGGGAACACTGAAGCTTTCTTT

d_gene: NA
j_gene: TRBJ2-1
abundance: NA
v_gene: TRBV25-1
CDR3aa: CASSEGGRWLPNEQFF
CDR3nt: TGTGCCAGCAGTGAGGGGGGGCGCTGGTTACCCAATGAGCAGTTCTTC

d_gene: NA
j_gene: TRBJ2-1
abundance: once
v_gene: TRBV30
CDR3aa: CAWSATSSYNEQFF
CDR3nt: TGTGCCTGGAGTGCCACAAGCTCCTACAATGAGCAGTTCTTC

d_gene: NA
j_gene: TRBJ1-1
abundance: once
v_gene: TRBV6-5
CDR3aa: CASSYQANTEAFF
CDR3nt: TGTGCCAGCAGTTATCAAGCCAACACTGAAGCTTTCTTT

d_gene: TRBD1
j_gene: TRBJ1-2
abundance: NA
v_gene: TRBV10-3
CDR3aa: CAISESPGQNYGYTF
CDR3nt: TGTGCCATCAGTGAGTCACCGGGACAGAACTATGGCTACACCTTC

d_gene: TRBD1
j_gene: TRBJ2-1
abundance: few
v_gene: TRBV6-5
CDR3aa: CASSGGTGISEQFF
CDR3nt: TGTGCCAGCAGTGGAGGGACAGGGATCAGTGAGCAGTTCTTC

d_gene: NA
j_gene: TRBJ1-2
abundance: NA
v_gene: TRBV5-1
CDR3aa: CASSLAAGERSYTF
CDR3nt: TGCGCCAGCAGCTTGGCCGCAGGGGAAAGGAGCTACACCTTC

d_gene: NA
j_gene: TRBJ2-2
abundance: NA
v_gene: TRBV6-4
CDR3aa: CASSDFSGGELFF
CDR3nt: TGTGCCAGCAGTGACTTCTCCGGCGGGGAGCTGTTTTTT

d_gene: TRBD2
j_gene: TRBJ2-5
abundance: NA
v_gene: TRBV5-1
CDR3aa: CASSFLAGAQETQYF
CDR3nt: TGCGCCAGCAGCTTTTTAGCGGGAGCCCAAGAGACCCAGTACTTC

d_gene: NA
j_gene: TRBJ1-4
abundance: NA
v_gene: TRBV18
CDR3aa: CASSDRGSLNEKLFF
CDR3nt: TGTGCCAGCTCCGACCGGGGGAGCTTGAATGAAAAACTGTTTTTT

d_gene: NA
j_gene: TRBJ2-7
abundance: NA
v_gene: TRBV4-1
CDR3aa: CASSQSRGAYEQYF
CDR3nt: TGCGCCAGCAGCCAAAGCAGGGGAGCCTACGAGCAGTACTTC

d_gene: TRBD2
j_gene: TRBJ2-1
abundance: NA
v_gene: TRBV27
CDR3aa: CASSRSRLAGASYNEQFF
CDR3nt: TGTGCCAGCAGCCGATCAAGACTAGCGGGGGCGTCCTACAATGAGCAGTTCTTC

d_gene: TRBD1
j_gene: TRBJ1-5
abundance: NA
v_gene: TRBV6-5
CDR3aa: CASSRDRGFNQPQHF
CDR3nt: TGTGCCTCATCCCGGGACAGGGGTTTCAATCAGCCCCAGCATTTT

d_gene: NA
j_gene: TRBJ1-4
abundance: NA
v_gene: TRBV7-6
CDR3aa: CASSNGRAGEKLFF
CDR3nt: TGTGCCAGCAGCAACGGACGGGCGGGCGAAAAACTGTTTTTT

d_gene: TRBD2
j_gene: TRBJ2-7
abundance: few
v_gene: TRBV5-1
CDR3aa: CASRILAGGTAPVYEQYF
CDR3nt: TGCGCCAGCCGAATACTAGCGGGGGGTACCGCCCCCGTCTACGAGCAGTACTTC

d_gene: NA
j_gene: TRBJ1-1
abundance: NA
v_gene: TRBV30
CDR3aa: CAWSGQLGGEAFF
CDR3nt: TGTGCCTGGAGTGGTCAATTGGGGGGAGAAGCTTTCTTT

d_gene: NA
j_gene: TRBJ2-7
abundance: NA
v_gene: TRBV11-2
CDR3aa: CASSFQGSSYEQYF
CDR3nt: TGTGCCAGCAGCTTCCAGGGCAGCTCCTACGAGCAGTACTTC